Detailed here is one T cell receptor (beta chain). Its antigen remains unidentified. Sequencing was performed with immunoSEQ multiplex PCR; in TCRdb, only in-frame clones are kept and a portion is missing. Altogether 25,000 or so clones are present, approximately 73% being singletons, with the ten largest covering 15% to 20%. This sample was taken from a study of OX40 agonist ivuxolimab in advanced cancers. The wider study: Ivuxolimab, an agonistic anti-OX40 (CD134) antibody, was given to patients. Cohort: more than 75% men, mean age 60, aged about 23 to 79. Of the patients, three showed partial responses, one with hepatocellular carcinoma and two with cutaneous melanoma.

Germline CDR1 SGHDT, CDR2 YYEEEE. The ends were cut back, 9 bases at V and 5 bases at J, with 17 bases in the middle. This CDR3 has 14 amino acids. Regarding the study as a whole: Patients with a partial response at 0.1-3.0 mg/kg had among the lowest clonal expansion.

This receptor was identified in an adult with an advanced solid tumor such as melanoma, head and neck, liver or kidney cancer. The sequencing used CD4+ or CD8+ T cells sorted from blood, collected in a trial of the OX40 agonist ivuxolimab. The chain carries TRBV5-6 and TRBJ2-2, with a possible D match to TRBD1 (6 bases). The CDR3 DNA reads TGTGCCATCCTACGGGACACATTAACCGGGGAGCTGTTTTTT. Translating gives CAILRDTLTGELFF. Filled out from reference TRBV5-6 and TRBJ2-2, the complete variable domain reads DAGVTQSPTHLIKTRGQQVTLRCSPKSGHDTVSWYQQALGQGPQFIFQYYEEEERQRGNFPDRFSGHQFPNYSSELNVNALLLGDSALYLCAILRDTLTGELFFGEGSRLTVL.